The clone carrying this T cell receptor (beta chain) was found a few times. RNA transcripts provided the source from which TCR beta CDR3 regions were amplified. The HTBI primer set served for first-round RT-PCR of the TCR CDR3. TCRdb called the multiplex PCR reads again in MiXCR, with one record for every CDR3 protein. The table shows some 250,000 distinct CDR3 sequences, with approximately 14% occurring only once. This sample stems from a study of T cells in Graves' hyperthyroidism and ophthalmopathy. Germline-derived CDR1 and CDR2 are MNHNS and SASEGT. Trimming left V 5 bases short and J 6 bases short, with 31 bases between. There are 19 residues in the CDR3.

The sample consisted of blood. This TCR was sampled from a woman aged 40 to 50 with Graves' hyperthyroidism that later progressed to Graves' ophthalmopathy. The V gene is TRBV6-1, the J gene TRBJ1-2, with a tentative D call TRBD1 (6 bases). CDR3 nucleotides: TGTGCCAGCAGTATACCCGAAAGAACCACGGACAGTCCAGCCCATGGCTACACCTTC. This translates into CASSIPERTTDSPAHGYTF.